This TCR beta chain was identified in a study of molecular identifiers for immune sequencing clone quantification. A word on this clonotype: Its antigen remains unidentified. This may come from a read error, since a much larger clone is one base off.

Researchers sorted naive CD8 T cells as cells that were CD8+CD4-CCR7+CD45RA+. Study-wide findings and caveats: Clones that exceeded 20 RNA copies held over 98% of effector molecules, yet under 1% in naive cells.

This CDR3 contains 15 residues. The V end was cut by 6 bases, the J end by 6 bases, with 20 bases between. The germline V gene has CDR1 DFQATT and CDR2 SNEGSKA (reference sequence). TCRdb re-analysed the PCR reads in MiXCR, keeping a single row per CDR3 protein. The data contain some 590,000 distinct CDR3 sequences, roughly 27% of them seen just once; the ten biggest clones take up about 0.84%. This clonotype was obtained from a human donor in good health. Some libraries in this study had Jurkat cell RNA spiked in. The rearrangement links TRBV20-1 to TRBJ2-2; no definite D call. The sample was naive CD8+ T cells from blood, with Jurkat cell RNA spiked in. Subset: FACS-sorted CD8+CD4-CCR7+CD45RA+ naive T cells. Here the CDR3 reads CSAPRDLPTPGELFF. The CDR3 DNA sequence: TGCAGTGCCCCCAGAGACCTACCCACACCCGGGGAGCTGTTTTTT.